The 2 T cell receptor beta chains listed next were all sequenced from one sample in a study of blood T cell repertoires in COVID-19. Assay: immunoSEQ multiplex PCR; the TCRdb copy retains only in-frame clones and omits some. The sample lists more than 85,000 clones, 85% seen once, with approximately 40% in the top ten. The sequencing input was peripheral blood. Receptors were obtained from a man older than 75 with acute or convalescent COVID-19.

V and J are TRBV25-1 and TRBJ2-2; 11 bases fit TRBD1. The CDR3 has 15 residues. Germline V gene lookup returns CDR1 MGHDK and CDR2 SYGVNS. Trimming took 5 bases from V and 4 from J; bases not matched to a gene: 3. CDR3 amino acids: CASSPGTGGTGELFF. The CDR3 DNA sequence: TGTGCCAGCAGTCCCGGGACAGGGGGCACCGGGGAGCTGTTTTTT.

The sample holds a few counts of this clone. The rearrangement uses TRBV5-1 and TRBJ2-5, with D possibly being TRBD2 (5 bases). The length of the CDR3 is 14 residues. V shed 4 bases and J shed 7 bases, with 17 bases lying between them. Germline V CDR1 and CDR2: SGHRS, YFSETQ. This CDR3 is CASSTDYQVGTQYF. In nucleotides, the CDR3 is TGCGCCAGCAGCACAGACTACCAGGTCGGGACCCAGTACTTC. The complete variable domain, with remaining parts taken from reference TRBV5-1 and TRBJ2-5, reads KAGVTQTPRYLIKTRGQQVTLSCSPISGHRSVSWYQQTPGQGLQFLFEYFSETQRNKGNFPGRFSGRQFSNSRSEMNVSTLELGDSALYLCASSTDYQVGTQYFGPGTRLLVL.